This TCR beta chain was captured by sequencing in a study of blood T cell repertoires in COVID-19. Study at large: COVID-19 samples collected from the United States, Italy and Spain covered acute and convalescent phases. Nucleic acid was either cDNA or gDNA, and it came from T cells, B-cell-depleted T cells, or PBMCs.

Trimming at V came to 3 bases and at J to 4 bases, leaving 3 bases not matched to a gene. The length of the CDR3 is 14 residues. Germline CDR1 GTSNPN, CDR2 SVGIG (reference sequence). This clone is a singleton in its sample. As handled by the study authors: Estimation of nucleated cell counts was performed using reference gene primer amplification. TCRdb's table, derived via immunoSEQ multiplex PCR, lists solely in-frame clones and lacks some. Clone size and V and J calls were adopted from that table, with D and trimming inferred from the DNA. The table includes some 58,000 clones, 90% detected once. The source is a man aged 35 to 55 with acute or convalescent COVID-19. The V gene is TRBV30, the J gene TRBJ2-2; 9 nucleotides match TRBD2. Sequenced input: peripheral blood. CDR3 in DNA: TGTGCCTGGAGGAGTAGCGGGAGCACCGGGGAGCTGTTTTTT. This translates into CAWRSSGSTGELFF.